This TCR beta chain was observed in a study of identical twins. Concerning this clonotype: Its antigen is undetermined.

CDR3 length equals 21 residues. Trimming took 10 bases from V and 4 from J; bases not matched to a gene: 22. Germline assignment: CDR1 MNHGY and CDR2 SVAAGI. Unique molecular identifiers were in the cDNA, with template-switch universal primer binding. TCRdb used MiXCR to reprocess the 5' RACE reads, holding one entry per CDR3 protein. Among about 260,000 distinct CDR3 sequences listed, around 7% were seen once. Study findings and constraints: Cord blood's abundant beta clonotypes had fewer insertions, unlike memory repertoires. Some out-of-frame alpha sequences were shared by twins, and these showed excess low generation probability. Invariant MAIT and iNKT cells could partly confound zero-insertion analyses.

The data were also submitted as part of a second study, on yellow fever vaccine responses in identical twins.

The gene calls are TRBV6-9 and TRBJ2-2; 15 nucleotides agree with TRBD2. This sequence originates from a woman younger than 35 in good health. Material for sequencing was memory (CD45RO+) T cells sorted from blood. Written as DNA, the CDR3 is TGTGCCACCTGTTATTTAGTTAGGGGACTAGCGGGAGGCCGAGGCACCGGGGAGCTGTTTTTT. Translating it yields CATCYLVRGLAGGRGTGELFF.